This is a list of T cell receptor beta chains from one sample in a study of T cells after yellow fever vaccination. TCRdb called the 5' RACE reads again in MiXCR, with one record for every CDR3 protein. The sample records 500,000 to 700,000 distinct CDR3 sequences, over 15% being singletons. The specimen was PBMCs, collected 15 days after the yellow fever booster vaccination. The receptors here all came from a man aged 25 to 45 who received the YFV17D yellow fever vaccine. The CDR3 runs from the conserved cysteine through the conserved F or W. Each record gives: clone size, D gene, V gene, J gene, CDR3 protein, CDR3 DNA. D genes are given only for firm matches. Clone size is shown for a subset of rows, as once, few, many or a class of expanded clone.

.	.	TRBV20-1	TRBJ2-3	CSAREMVSTDTQYF	TGCAGTGCTAGAGAGATGGTGAGCACAGATACGCAGTATTTT
.	TRBD2	TRBV7-2	TRBJ2-7	CASSSPTSGRRQQYF	TGTGCCAGCAGCTCACCGACTAGCGGGAGAAGACAGCAGTACTTC
few	TRBD1	TRBV7-3	TRBJ1-5	CASSISGGTAQPQHF	TGTGCCAGCAGCATTTCAGGGGGAACGGCTCAGCCCCAGCATTTT
few	.	TRBV10-3	TRBJ2-5	CAISEPLGAVGQETQYF	TGTGCCATCAGTGAGCCCCTTGGGGCGGTTGGGCAAGAGACCCAGTACTTC
.	.	TRBV7-8	TRBJ1-6	CASSLFGVSSYNSPLHF	TGTGCCAGCAGCTTATTCGGGGTTAGCTCCTATAATTCACCCCTCCACTTT
.	TRBD2	TRBV20-1	TRBJ2-5	CSAKSSGRDGETQYF	TGCAGTGCTAAGAGTAGCGGGAGGGATGGAGAGACCCAGTACTTC
few	.	TRBV5-1	TRBJ2-3	CASSLGSSGFRDTQYF	TGCGCCAGCAGCTTGGGTAGTAGCGGCTTTCGAGATACGCAGTATTTT
few	.	TRBV5-4	TRBJ2-5	CASNANIQETQYF	TGTGCCAGCAACGCCAACATCCAAGAGACCCAGTACTTC
few	TRBD1	TRBV5-1	TRBJ2-7	CASSLSGTGGTEQYF	TGCGCCAGCAGCCTGTCCGGGACAGGGGGTACCGAGCAGTACTTC
.	TRBD2	TRBV12-3/TRBV12-4	TRBJ2-3	CASSSLRTSGVNQAQYF	TGTGCCAGCAGTTCCCTCAGGACTAGCGGGGTGAACCAGGCGCAGTATTTT
.	TRBD2	TRBV7-9	TRBJ2-7	CASSTLLAGVDEQYF	TGTGCCAGCAGCACTCTACTAGCGGGAGTTGACGAGCAGTACTTC
.	TRBD2	TRBV28	TRBJ2-1	CASSSGRIYNEQFF	TGTGCCAGCAGTAGCGGGAGGATCTACAATGAGCAGTTCTTC
.	TRBD2	TRBV4-2	TRBJ2-7	CASSQDRGTSGFRQYF	TGTGCCAGCAGCCAAGATAGGGGGACTAGCGGTTTCAGGCAGTACTTC
.	TRBD2	TRBV6-1	TRBJ2-1	CASRFSGPLYNEQFF	TGTGCCAGCAGATTTAGCGGGCCTCTCTACAATGAGCAGTTCTTC
.	.	TRBV5-5	TRBJ2-3	CASSSFFSDTQYF	TGTGCCAGCAGCTCCTTCTTTTCAGATACGCAGTATTTT
.	.	TRBV7-8	TRBJ2-3	CASSSNQIRPTDTQCF	TGTGCCAGCAGTTCTAACCAGATTCGGCCCACAGATACGCAGTGTTTT
.	.	TRBV29-1	TRBJ1-1	CSVEFRGTEAFF	TGCAGCGTTGAATTTCGCGGGACAGAAGCTTTCTTT
.	TRBD1	TRBV18	TRBJ2-3	CASSPAGTGVKDTQYF	TGTGCCAGCTCACCAGCCGGGACAGGGGTAAAAGATACGCAGTATTTT
.	.	TRBV5-1	TRBJ2-1	CASSPPGVPEQFF	TGCGCCAGCAGCCCGCCGGGGGTCCCTGAGCAGTTCTTC
few	TRBD1	TRBV7-3	TRBJ2-5	CAQKQQGSQETQYF	TGTGCTCAAAAACAACAGGGGAGCCAAGAGACCCAGTACTTC
.	.	TRBV5-1	TRBJ2-3	CASKGTLSTDTQYF	TGCGCCAGCAAGGGGACTCTCAGCACAGATACGCAGTATTTT
few	.	TRBV12-3/TRBV12-4	TRBJ1-5	CASSLNSYSNQPQHF	TGTGCCAGCAGTTTAAACAGCTATAGCAATCAGCCCCAGCATTTT
.	.	TRBV3-1	TRBJ2-5	CASSQDPKRIPTGRGGATQYF	TGTGCCAGCAGCCAAGATCCTAAACGGATACCGACAGGGCGGGGTGGAGCGACCCAGTACTTC
.	.	TRBV7-3	TRBJ2-7	CASSLWEYEQYF	TGTGCCAGCAGCCTATGGGAGTACGAGCAGTACTTC
few	TRBD2	TRBV29-1	TRBJ2-3	CSVYSGQNTDTQYF	TGCAGCGTTTATAGCGGGCAAAACACAGATACGCAGTATTTT
.	TRBD1	TRBV27	TRBJ2-3	CASREGGRTDTQYF	TGTGCCAGCAGGGAAGGGGGCCGCACAGATACGCAGTATTTT
few	.	TRBV7-2	TRBJ2-3	CASSLSGTSTDTQYF	TGTGCCAGCAGCTTGTCCGGAACTAGCACAGATACGCAGTATTTT